This TCR beta chain derives from a study of blood T cell repertoires in COVID-19. CDR1 is LNHDA and CDR2 is SQIVND in the germline V gene (reference sequence). The V end lost 3 bases, the J end lost 8 bases, and 4 bases lay between the germline ends. The CDR3 runs to 11 residues. Here immunoSEQ multiplex PCR was the method, and the copy in TCRdb shows in-frame clones only, minus some. The sample includes under 250,000 clones, 81% of them seen just once. In terms of age and location, participants ranged from about 18 to 95 years and lived in about two dozen US areas. This clonotype was sampled from a woman aged 45-59 years with acute COVID-19. Material for sequencing was PBMCs or T cells enriched from blood (not recorded which). This chain connects TRBV19 to TRBJ1-4, with no clear D. The CDR3 is CASSISEKLFF. DNA of the CDR3: TGTGCCAGTAGTATCTCCGAAAAACTGTTTTTT.